These T cell receptor beta chains were read from a single sample in a study of post-analysis software for immune sequencing data. TCRdb re-analysed the PCR reads in MiXCR, keeping a single row per CDR3 protein. The repertoire includes around 700,000 distinct CDR3 sequences, 55% to 60% of them detected once, and about 11% sits in the top ten. Input material: blood. These receptors came from a girl aged 2-10 years with multiple sclerosis. Each CDR3 is given with its conserved first and last residue. The D gene is left open where the match is weak. Clone size is not always given. Where it is, it says once, few, many or a class for expanded clones.

>-|-|TRBJ2-5|TRBV5-1|13
TGCGCCAGCAGGGATGGGACGGTGGAGACCCAGTACTTC
CASRDGTVETQYF
>-|few|TRBJ2-7|TRBV7-9|14
TGTGCCAGCAGCACCTTCACAGAGTCCTACGAGCAGTACTTC
CASSTFTESYEQYF
>-|many|TRBJ2-7|TRBV5-1|13
TGCGCCAGCAGCTTAAGGGGGTCGTACGAGCAGTACTTC
CASSLRGSYEQYF
>TRBD2|many|TRBJ2-5|TRBV7-2|13
TGTGCCAGCAGTTTCGGGGGGCAAGAGACCCAGTACTTC
CASSFGGQETQYF
>-|few|TRBJ2-7|TRBV7-3|15
TGTGCCAGCAGCCTGAGGGGAGGGGGCCCCTACGAGCAGTACTTC
CASSLRGGGPYEQYF
>TRBD1|-|TRBJ2-7|TRBV7-8|14
TGTGCCAGCAGCTTATCGGACAGGAACTACAAGCAGTACTTC
CASSLSDRNYKQYF
>-|once|TRBJ2-5|TRBV29-1|12
TGCAGCGTTGCGACGGGGTACAATGAGCAGTACTTC
CSVATGYNEQYF
>-|few|TRBJ2-7|TRBV29-1|19
TGCAGCGTTGAAGAAACCGGGACCCAATTTCACCTCTCGTACTACGAGCAGTACTTC
CSVEETGTQFHLSYYEQYF
>TRBD1|few|TRBJ1-5|TRBV18|14
TGCGCCAGCAGCCCCGGGACAGGGGATCAGCCCCAGCATTTT
CASSPGTGDQPQHF
>TRBD2|-|TRBJ2-3|TRBV5-1|15
TGCGCCAGCAGCTTAACTAGCGGGAGGGAAGATACGCAGTATTTT
CASSLTSGREDTQYF
>TRBD2|-|TRBJ2-1|TRBV12-3/TRBV12-4|15
TGTGCCAGCAGTTCCGGGAGGGAGGATTACAATGAGCAGTTCTTC
CASSSGREDYNEQFF
>-|-|TRBJ1-2|TRBV6-6|16
TGTGCCAGCAGTTACGATATGGACAGAGTTTCCTATGGCTACACCTTC
CASSYDMDRVSYGYTF
>TRBD2|few|TRBJ2-5|TRBV9|13
TGTGCCAGCAACGAGCGGGAATCAGAGACCCAGTACTTC
CASNERESETQYF
>TRBD2|-|TRBJ2-7|TRBV20-1|17
TGCAGTGCTAGAGATATAGTGGGAGGGGCATACAGCTACGAGCAGTACTTC
CSARDIVGGAYSYEQYF
>TRBD2|-|TRBJ2-1|TRBV27|17
TGTGCCAGCAGTTTACTCGGGGGGGGTCGGTCCTACAATGAGCAGTTCTTC
CASSLLGGGRSYNEQFF
>TRBD1|-|TRBJ2-7|TRBV6-2/TRBV6-3|14
TGTGCCAGCACGAAGACAGGGGGAAGCTACGAGCAGTACTTC
CASTKTGGSYEQYF
>-|few|TRBJ1-6|TRBV20-1|14
TGCAGTGCCCTAGAGACAGGCATAAGGTCACCCCTCCACTTT
CSALETGIRSPLHF
>-|-|TRBJ2-3|TRBV7-9|14
TGTGCCAGCAGCTTCGGACGGGTTCGGTATACGCAGTATTTT
CASSFGRVRYTQYF
>TRBD1|-|TRBJ2-7|TRBV20-1|15
TGCAGTGCTCGGAACCGGGACAGGGCCCACTACGAGCAGTACTTC
CSARNRDRAHYEQYF
>TRBD2|-|TRBJ2-3|TRBV7-2|16
TGTGCCAGCAGCTTCCTACAGCGGGGGAACACAGATACGCAGTATTTT
CASSFLQRGNTDTQYF
>TRBD1|-|TRBJ2-1|TRBV7-9|16
TGTGCCAGCAGCCCGTTCCGGGACAGGAGTTACAATGAGCAGTTCTTC
CASSPFRDRSYNEQFF
>-|few|TRBJ2-1|TRBV9|17
TGTGCCAGCAGCGTAGGGGGACGGGTTAGCTCCTACAATGAGCAGTTCTTC
CASSVGGRVSSYNEQFF
>TRBD2|-|TRBJ2-1|TRBV5-1|15
TGCGCCAGCAGCCTAGGACTAGCGGGAGGGCGTGAGCGGTTCTTC
CASSLGLAGGRERFF
>-|-|TRBJ2-2|TRBV4-3|14
TGCGCCAGCAGCCAAGACGCCGGGTCCGGGGAGCTGTTTTTT
CASSQDAGSGELFF
>-|-|TRBJ2-1|TRBV20-1|14
TGCAGTGCTGATACACCCTCTATCTACAATGAGCAGTTCTTC
CSADTPSIYNEQFF
>-|-|TRBJ2-7|TRBV29-1|13
TGCAGCGTTGAAGAGGGGACACGCTACGAGCAGTACTTC
CSVEEGTRYEQYF
>TRBD2|-|TRBJ2-1|TRBV5-5|18
TGTGCCAGCAGCTTGGGGATCCTAGCGGGGGGCCTCTACAATGAGCAGTTCTTC
CASSLGILAGGLYNEQFF
>-|-|TRBJ2-1|TRBV10-3|18
TGTGCCATCAGTGAGTCCGCATTTCGGGGGCGCTCCTACAATGAGCAGTTCTTC
CAISESAFRGRSYNEQFF
>TRBD2|-|TRBJ2-7|TRBV20-1|16
TGCAGTGCTCACCAAGTAGCCGGGACTAAATCCTACGAGCAGTACTTC
CSAHQVAGTKSYEQYF
>-|-|TRBJ1-4|TRBV5-1|15
TGCGCCAGCAGCTTGGTGCAGGGACCCAATGAAAAACTGTTTTTT
CASSLVQGPNEKLFF
>-|-|TRBJ1-1|TRBV20-1|12
TGCAGTGCTTCACCAACAGGGATTGAAGCTTTCTTT
CSASPTGIEAFF
>TRBD2|few|TRBJ2-7|TRBV25-1|16
TGTGCCAGCAGTGAAGGGGGAGCGGGAGGGGGCTACGAGCAGTACTTC
CASSEGGAGGGYEQYF
>-|-|TRBJ2-7|TRBV4-1|13
TGCGCCAGCAGCCAAGCGGGGCGGTACGAGCAGTACTTC
CASSQAGRYEQYF
>-|-|TRBJ2-1|TRBV15|16
TGTGCCACCGGACGTATTCTGGAGGGGGAGGGCAATGAGCAGTTCTTC
CATGRILEGEGNEQFF
>-|-|TRBJ1-4|TRBV11-3|14
TGTGCCAGCAGCTTAGATTCACGTTCAGGAGAACTGTTTTTT
CASSLDSRSGELFF
>-|-|TRBJ2-1|TRBV6-5|15
TGTGCCAGCAGTTACTCGGTAGGATCCTACAATGAGCAGTTCTTC
CASSYSVGSYNEQFF
>-|few|TRBJ2-7|TRBV20-1|12
TGCAGTGCTAGAGGGAACACAGATACGCAGTACTTC
CSARGNTDTQYF
>-|-|TRBJ2-7|TRBV20-1|12
TGCAGTGCTAGTGGCTACTCCTACGAGCAGTACTTC
CSASGYSYEQYF
>TRBD1|-|TRBJ1-6|TRBV5-6|17
TGTGCCAGCAGTACCGGACAGGAAAGCTCCTATAATTCACCCCTCCACTTT
CASSTGQESSYNSPLHF
>-|few|TRBJ2-1|TRBV7-9|13
TGTGCCAGCAGCTTAGAATCGGGAAGTGAGCAGTTCTTC
CASSLESGSEQFF
>TRBD1|few|TRBJ1-1|TRBV20-1|14
TGCAGTGCTAAAAGGGGACAGCAACAAACTGAAGCTTTCTTT
CSAKRGQQQTEAFF
>TRBD2|-|TRBJ2-3|TRBV7-2|18
TGTGCCAGCAGCTTATTCCAAACTAGCGGGGGACACACAGATACGCAGTATTTT
CASSLFQTSGGHTDTQYF
>-|-|TRBJ2-5|TRBV7-2|15
TGTGCCAGCAGCAAACCTTCTTATGGCGAGGAGACCCAGTACTTC
CASSKPSYGEETQYF
>TRBD2|-|TRBJ2-1|TRBV20-1|14
TGCAGTGCTATACTAGCGGGGGTGAACAATGAGCAGTTCTTC
CSAILAGVNNEQFF
>-|-|TRBJ2-3|TRBV10-3|15
TGTGCCATCAGACCGACAGCGGCGATCACAGATACGCAGTATTTT
CAIRPTAAITDTQYF
>-|few|TRBJ2-1|TRBV20-1|16
TGCAGTGCTAGAGTTCCCGGCAGCCATCTGGGAAATGAGCAGTTCTTC
CSARVPGSHLGNEQFF
>TRBD2|-|TRBJ2-2|TRBV5-1|16
TGCGCCAGCAGTTTACTAGTGACTAGCGGGACCGGGGAGCTGTTTTTT
CASSLLVTSGTGELFF